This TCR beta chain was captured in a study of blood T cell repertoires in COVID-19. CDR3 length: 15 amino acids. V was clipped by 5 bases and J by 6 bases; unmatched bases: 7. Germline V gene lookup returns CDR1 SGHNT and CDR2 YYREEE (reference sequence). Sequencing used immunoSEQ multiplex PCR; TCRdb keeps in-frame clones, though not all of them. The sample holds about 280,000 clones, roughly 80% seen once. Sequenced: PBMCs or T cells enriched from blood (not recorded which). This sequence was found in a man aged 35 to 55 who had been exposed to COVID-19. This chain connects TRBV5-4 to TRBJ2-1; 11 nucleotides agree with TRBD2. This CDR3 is CASSYTGTSGNEQFF. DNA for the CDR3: TGTGCCAGCAGTTATACCGGGACTAGCGGCAATGAGCAGTTCTTC.